This T cell receptor beta chain emerged from a study of blood T cell repertoires in COVID-19. For the study at large: The United States, Italy and Spain provided the acute and convalescent COVID-19 samples.

In this sample, this clone turned up once. This table comes from immunoSEQ multiplex PCR, and its TCRdb copy is limited to in-frame clones, with some not included. In the table there are about 170,000 clones, around 85% of which are singletons. The clonotype comes from a woman aged 55-70 years with COVID-19, enrolled during active disease. The sequenced sample consisted of peripheral blood.

CDR3 bases: TGTGCCAGCACTCGGAGGCTGTTAGCTAATGAAAAACTGTTTTTT. Encoded protein: CASTRRLLANEKLFF. This rearrangement joins TRBV27 to TRBJ1-4; D is unclear. Germline loops: CDR1 MNHEY, CDR2 SMNVEV (reference sequence). The CDR3 runs 15 residues. Trimming shortened V by 7 bases and J by 3 bases, and 15 bases separated the two germline ends.